This T cell receptor beta chain is from a study of blood T cell repertoires in COVID-19. Method: immunoSEQ multiplex PCR; TCRdb's copy keeps in-frame clones and lacks some. The repertoire holds fewer than 250,000 clones, with 80% to 95% as singletons. CDR1 and CDR2 from the germline V gene are MNHNS and SASEGT. V lost 3 bases to trimming and J lost 0 bases, with 8 bases between them. The CDR3 loop spans 15 amino acids. The receptor was isolated from a man in his thirties or forties with COVID-19, enrolled during active disease. The sequenced material came from peripheral blood. The genes are TRBV6-1 and TRBJ1-4; D remains ambiguous. This chain's CDR3 is CASSENTATNEKLFF. The CDR3 DNA sequence: TGTGCCAGCAGTGAGAACACAGCAACTAATGAAAAACTGTTTTTT.